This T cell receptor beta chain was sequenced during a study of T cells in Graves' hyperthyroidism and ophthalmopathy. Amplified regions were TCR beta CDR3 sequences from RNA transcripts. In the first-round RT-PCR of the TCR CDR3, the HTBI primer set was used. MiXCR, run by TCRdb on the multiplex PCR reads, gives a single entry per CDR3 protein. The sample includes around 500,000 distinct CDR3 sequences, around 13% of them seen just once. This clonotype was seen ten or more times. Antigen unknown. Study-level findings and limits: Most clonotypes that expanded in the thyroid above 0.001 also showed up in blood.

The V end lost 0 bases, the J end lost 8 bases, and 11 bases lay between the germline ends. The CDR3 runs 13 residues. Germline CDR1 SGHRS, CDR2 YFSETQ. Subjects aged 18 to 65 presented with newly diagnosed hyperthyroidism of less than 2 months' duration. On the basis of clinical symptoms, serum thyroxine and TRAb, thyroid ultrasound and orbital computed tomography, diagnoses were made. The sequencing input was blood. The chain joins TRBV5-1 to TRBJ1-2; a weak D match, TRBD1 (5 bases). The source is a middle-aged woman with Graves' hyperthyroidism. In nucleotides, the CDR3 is TGCGCCAGCAGCTTGGCACAGGTGAAGGGCTACACCTTC. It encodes CASSLAQVKGYTF.